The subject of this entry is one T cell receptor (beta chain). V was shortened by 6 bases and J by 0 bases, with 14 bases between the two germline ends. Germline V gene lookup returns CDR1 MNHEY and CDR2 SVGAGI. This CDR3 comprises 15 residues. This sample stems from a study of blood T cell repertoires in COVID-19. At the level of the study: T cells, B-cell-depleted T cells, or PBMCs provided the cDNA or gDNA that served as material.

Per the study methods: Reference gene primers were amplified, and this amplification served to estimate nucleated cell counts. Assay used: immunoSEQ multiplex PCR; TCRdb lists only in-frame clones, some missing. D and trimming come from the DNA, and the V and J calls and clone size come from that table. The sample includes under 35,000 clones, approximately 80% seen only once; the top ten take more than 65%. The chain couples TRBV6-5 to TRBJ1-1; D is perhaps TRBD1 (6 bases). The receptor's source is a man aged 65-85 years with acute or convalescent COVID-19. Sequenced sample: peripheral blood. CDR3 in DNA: TGTGCCAGCAGCGATATTACAGGGATGAACACTGAAGCTTTCTTT. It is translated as CASSDITGMNTEAFF.